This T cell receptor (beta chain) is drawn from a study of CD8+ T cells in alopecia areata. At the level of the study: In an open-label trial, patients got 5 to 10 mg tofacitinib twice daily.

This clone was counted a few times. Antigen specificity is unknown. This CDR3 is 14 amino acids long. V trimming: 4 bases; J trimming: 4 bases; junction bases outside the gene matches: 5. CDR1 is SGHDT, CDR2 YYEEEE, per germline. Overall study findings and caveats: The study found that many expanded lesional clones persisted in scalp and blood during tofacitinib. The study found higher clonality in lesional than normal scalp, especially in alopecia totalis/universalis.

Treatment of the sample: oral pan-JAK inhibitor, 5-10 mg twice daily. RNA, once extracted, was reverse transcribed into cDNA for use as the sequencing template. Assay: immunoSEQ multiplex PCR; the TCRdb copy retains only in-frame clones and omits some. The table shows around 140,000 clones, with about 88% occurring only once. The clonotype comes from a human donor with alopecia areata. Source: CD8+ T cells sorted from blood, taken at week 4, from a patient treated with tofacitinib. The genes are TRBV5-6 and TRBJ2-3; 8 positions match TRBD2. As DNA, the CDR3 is TGTGCCAGCAGCCCACGACTAGCGCCAGATACGCAGTATTTT. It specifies CASSPRLAPDTQYF.